The entry below gives a single TCR beta chain sequence along with its context. Original processing notes: Reference gene primer amplification gave estimated nucleated cell counts. Measured with immunoSEQ multiplex PCR; TCRdb has only the in-frame clones, and not every one. That table supplies the V and J calls and clone size; D and trimming were determined from the DNA. The profile covers over 100,000 clones, with approximately 84% appearing a single time and roughly 7% taken by the ten largest. This sample is drawn from a study of blood T cell repertoires in COVID-19. Study at large: Sites in the United States, Italy and Spain provided acute and convalescent COVID-19 samples. Sample material is recorded as cDNA or gDNA derived from T cells, B-cell-depleted T cells, or PBMCs.

The V and J ends lost 3 bases and 9 bases, in that order; junction bases with no gene match: 5. CDR1 and CDR2 from the germline V gene are SGHRS and YFSETQ. The CDR3 runs to 13 residues. The specimen sequenced was peripheral blood. This TCR came from a woman aged 50 to 60 with acute or convalescent COVID-19. The chain couples TRBV5-1 to TRBJ2-1; TRBD2 agrees at 8 bases. In DNA form, the CDR3 reads TGCGCCAGCAGCTCCCGGGAGGGGGGTGAGCAGTTCTTC. Encoded protein: CASSSREGGEQFF.